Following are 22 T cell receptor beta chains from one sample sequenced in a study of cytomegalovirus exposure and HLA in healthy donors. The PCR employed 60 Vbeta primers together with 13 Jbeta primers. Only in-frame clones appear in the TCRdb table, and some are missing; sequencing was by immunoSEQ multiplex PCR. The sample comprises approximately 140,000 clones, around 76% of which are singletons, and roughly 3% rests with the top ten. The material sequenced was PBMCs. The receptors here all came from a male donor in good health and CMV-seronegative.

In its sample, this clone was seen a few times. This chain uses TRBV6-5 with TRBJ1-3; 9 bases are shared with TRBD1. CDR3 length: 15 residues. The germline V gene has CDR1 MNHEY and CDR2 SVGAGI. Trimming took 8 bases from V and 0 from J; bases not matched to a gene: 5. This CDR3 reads CASRSGQGSGNTIYF. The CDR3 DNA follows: TGTGCCAGCCGATCGGGACAGGGCTCTGGAAACACCATATATTTT.

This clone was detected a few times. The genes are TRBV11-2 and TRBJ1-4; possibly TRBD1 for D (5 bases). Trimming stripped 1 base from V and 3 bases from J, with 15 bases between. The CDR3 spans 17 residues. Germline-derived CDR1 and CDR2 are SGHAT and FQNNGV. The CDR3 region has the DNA TGTGCCAGCAGCTTAGTCAGGGCCCAAGGGCCTAATGAAAAACTGTTTTTT. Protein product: CASSLVRAQGPNEKLFF.

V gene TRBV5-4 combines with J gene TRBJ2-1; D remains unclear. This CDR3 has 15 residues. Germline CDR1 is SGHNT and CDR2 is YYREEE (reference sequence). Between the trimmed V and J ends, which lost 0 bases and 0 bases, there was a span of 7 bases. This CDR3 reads CASSLGKSSYNEQFF. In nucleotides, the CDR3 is TGTGCCAGCAGCTTGGGCAAGAGCTCCTACAATGAGCAGTTCTTC.

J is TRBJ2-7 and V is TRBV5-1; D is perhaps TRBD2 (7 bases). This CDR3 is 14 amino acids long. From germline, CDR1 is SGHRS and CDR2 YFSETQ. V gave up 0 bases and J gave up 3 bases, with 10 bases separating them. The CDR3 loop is CASSLEGEGYEQYF. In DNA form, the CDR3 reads TGCGCCAGCAGCTTGGAGGGGGAGGGCTACGAGCAGTACTTC.

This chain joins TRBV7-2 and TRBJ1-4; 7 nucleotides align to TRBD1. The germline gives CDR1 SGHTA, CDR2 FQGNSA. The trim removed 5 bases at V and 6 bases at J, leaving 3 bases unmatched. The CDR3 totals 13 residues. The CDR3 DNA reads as TGTGCCAGCAGCCCAGGGGGGTATGAAAAACTGTTTTTT. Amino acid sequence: CASSPGGYEKLFF.

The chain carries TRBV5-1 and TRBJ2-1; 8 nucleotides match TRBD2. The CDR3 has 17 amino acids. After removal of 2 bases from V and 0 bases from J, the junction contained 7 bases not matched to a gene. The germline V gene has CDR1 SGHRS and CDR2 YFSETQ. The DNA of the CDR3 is TGCGCCAGCAGCTTAGTCCGGAGCGGGAGCTCCTACAATGAGCAGTTCTTC. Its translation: CASSLVRSGSSYNEQFF.

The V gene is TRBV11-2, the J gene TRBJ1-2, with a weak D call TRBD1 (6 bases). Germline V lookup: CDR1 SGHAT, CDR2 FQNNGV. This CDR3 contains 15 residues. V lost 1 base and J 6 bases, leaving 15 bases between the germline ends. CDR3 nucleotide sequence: TGTGCCAGCAGCTTAGGGGGGCAGGGGTTCAATGGCTACACCTTC. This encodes CASSLGGQGFNGYTF.

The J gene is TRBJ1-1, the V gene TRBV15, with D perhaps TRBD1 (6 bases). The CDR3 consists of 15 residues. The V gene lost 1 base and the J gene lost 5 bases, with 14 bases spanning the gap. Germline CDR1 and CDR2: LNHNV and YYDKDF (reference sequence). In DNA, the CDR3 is TGTGCCACCAGCAGAGTCGGGCAGGGGCGGACTGAAGCTTTCTTT. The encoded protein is CATSRVGQGRTEAFF.

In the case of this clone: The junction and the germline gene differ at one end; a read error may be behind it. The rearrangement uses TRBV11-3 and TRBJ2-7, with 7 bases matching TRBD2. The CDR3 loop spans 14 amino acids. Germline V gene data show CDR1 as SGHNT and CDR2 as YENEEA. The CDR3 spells CASSIEGGTYEQYF. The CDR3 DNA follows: TGTGCCAGCAGCATAGAGGGAGGGACCTACGAGCAGTACTTC. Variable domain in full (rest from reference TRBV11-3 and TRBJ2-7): EAGVVQSPRYKIIEKKQPVAFWCNPISGHNTLYWYLQNLGQGPELLIRYENEEAVDDSQLPKDRFSAERLKGVDSTLKIQPAELGDSAVYLCASSIEGGTYEQYFGPGTRLTVT.

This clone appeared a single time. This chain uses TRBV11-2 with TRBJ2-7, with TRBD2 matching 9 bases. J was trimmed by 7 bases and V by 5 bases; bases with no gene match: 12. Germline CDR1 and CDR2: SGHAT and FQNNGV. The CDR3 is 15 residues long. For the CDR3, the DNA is TGTGCCAGCAGCCTACGGACTAGCGTCGGGGGAGAGCAGTACTTC. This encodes CASSLRTSVGGEQYF.

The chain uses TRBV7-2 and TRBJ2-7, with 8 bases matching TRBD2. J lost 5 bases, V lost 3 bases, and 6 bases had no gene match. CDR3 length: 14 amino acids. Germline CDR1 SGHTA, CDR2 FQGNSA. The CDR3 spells CASSFGGGRDEQYF. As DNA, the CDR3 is TGTGCCAGCAGCTTCGGGGGGGGGCGCGACGAGCAGTACTTC.

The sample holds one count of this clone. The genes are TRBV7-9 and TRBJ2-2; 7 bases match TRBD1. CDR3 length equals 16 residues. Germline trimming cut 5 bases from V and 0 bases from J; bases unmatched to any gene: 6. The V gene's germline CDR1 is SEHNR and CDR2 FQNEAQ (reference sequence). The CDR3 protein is CASSQTGFANTGELFF. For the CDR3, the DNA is TGTGCCAGCAGCCAGACAGGGTTCGCGAACACCGGGGAGCTGTTTTTT.

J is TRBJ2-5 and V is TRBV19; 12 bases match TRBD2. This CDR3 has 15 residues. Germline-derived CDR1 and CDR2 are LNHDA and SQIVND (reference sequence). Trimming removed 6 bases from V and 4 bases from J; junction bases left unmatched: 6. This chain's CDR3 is CASRASGGARETQYF. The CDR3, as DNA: TGTGCCAGTAGGGCTAGCGGGGGGGCAAGAGAGACCCAGTACTTC.

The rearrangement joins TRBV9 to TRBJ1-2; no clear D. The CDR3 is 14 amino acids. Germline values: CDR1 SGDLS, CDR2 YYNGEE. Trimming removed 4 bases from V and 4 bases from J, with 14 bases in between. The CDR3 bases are TGTGCCAGCAGCCCTAACCCGGTTGGCTATGGCTACACCTTC. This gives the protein CASSPNPVGYGYTF.

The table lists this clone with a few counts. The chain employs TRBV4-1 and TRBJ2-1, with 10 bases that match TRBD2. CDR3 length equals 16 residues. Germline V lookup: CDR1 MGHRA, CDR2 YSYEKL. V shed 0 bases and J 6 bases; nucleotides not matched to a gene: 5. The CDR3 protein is CASSQDVAGGLNEQFF. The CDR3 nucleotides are TGCGCCAGCAGCCAAGACGTAGCGGGAGGCCTCAATGAGCAGTTCTTC.

The chain's CDR3 is CAISETWTGVPSRGYGYTF. In DNA form, the CDR3 reads TGTGCCATCAGTGAGACCTGGACAGGGGTCCCTTCGCGTGGCTATGGCTACACCTTC. The V call is TRBV10-3, the J call TRBJ1-2; 9 positions match TRBD1. CDR1 ENHRY and CDR2 SYGVKD come from the germline V gene. V shed 2 bases and J 4 bases; nucleotides not matched to a gene: 17. The CDR3 extends over 19 amino acids.

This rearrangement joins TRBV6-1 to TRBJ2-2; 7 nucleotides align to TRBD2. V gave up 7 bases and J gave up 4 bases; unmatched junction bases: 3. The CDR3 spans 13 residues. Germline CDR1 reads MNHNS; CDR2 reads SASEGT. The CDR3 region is CASTGGGTGELFF. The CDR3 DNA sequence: TGTGCCAGCACGGGAGGTGGCACCGGGGAGCTGTTTTTT.

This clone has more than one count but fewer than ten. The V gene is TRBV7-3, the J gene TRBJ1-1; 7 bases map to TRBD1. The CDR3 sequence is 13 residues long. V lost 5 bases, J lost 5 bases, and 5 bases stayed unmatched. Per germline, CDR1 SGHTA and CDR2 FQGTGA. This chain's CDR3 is CASSMTGITEAFF. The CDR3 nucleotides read TGTGCCAGCAGCATGACAGGGATTACTGAAGCTTTCTTT.

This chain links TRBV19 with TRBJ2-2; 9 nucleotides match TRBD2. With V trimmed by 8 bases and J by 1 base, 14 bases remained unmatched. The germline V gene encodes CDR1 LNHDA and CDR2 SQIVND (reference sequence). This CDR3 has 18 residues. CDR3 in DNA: TGTGCCAGTTTTTCTAGGCGGGAGGGATATGGGAACACCGGGGAGCTGTTTTTT. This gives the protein CASFSRREGYGNTGELFF.

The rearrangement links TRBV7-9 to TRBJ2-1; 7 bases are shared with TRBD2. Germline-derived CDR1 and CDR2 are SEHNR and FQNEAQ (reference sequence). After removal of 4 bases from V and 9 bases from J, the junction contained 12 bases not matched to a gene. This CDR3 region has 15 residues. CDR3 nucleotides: TGTGCCAGCAGCTATGGACTAGTTGGTATGGGTGAGCAGTTCTTC. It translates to CASSYGLVGMGEQFF.

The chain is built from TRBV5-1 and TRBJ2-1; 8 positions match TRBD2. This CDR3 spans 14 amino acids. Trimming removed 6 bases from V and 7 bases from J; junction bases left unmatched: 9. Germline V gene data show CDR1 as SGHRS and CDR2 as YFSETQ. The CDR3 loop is CASNGGGPQNEQFF. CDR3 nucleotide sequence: TGCGCCAGCAATGGCGGGGGGCCCCAGAATGAGCAGTTCTTC. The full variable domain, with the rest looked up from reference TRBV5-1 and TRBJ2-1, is KAGVTQTPRYLIKTRGQQVTLSCSPISGHRSVSWYQQTPGQGLQFLFEYFSETQRNKGNFPGRFSGRQFSNSRSEMNVSTLELGDSALYLCASNGGGPQNEQFFGPGTRLTVL.

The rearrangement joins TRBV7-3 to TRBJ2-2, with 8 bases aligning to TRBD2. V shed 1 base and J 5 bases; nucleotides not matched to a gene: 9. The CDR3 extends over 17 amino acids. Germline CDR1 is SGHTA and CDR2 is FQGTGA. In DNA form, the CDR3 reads TGTGCCAGCAGCTTAATGGGTGGTAGCGGGGTTACCGGGGAGCTGTTTTTT. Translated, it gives CASSLMGGSGVTGELFF.